This T cell receptor (beta chain) originates from a study of blood T cell repertoires in COVID-19. Germline V lookup: CDR1 MDHEN, CDR2 SYDVKM. V was pared by 7 bases and J by 4 bases, with 10 bases of the junction left unmatched. The CDR3 consists of 15 residues. Libraries were prepared by immunoSEQ multiplex PCR; TCRdb keeps only in-frame clonotypes and omits some of them. The table records around 260,000 clones, around 82% of them present only once. This clone was counted a few times. Input material: peripheral blood. J is TRBJ1-2 and V is TRBV28, with 9 nucleotides matching TRBD1. This clonotype was obtained from a woman between 45 and 60 years old who had recovered from COVID-19. The CDR3 sequence: CASTPTDRGIYGYTF. The CDR3 region has the DNA TGTGCCAGCACCCCCACGGACAGGGGTATCTATGGCTACACCTTC.